These 18 T cell receptor beta chains originate from one sample sequenced in a study of blood T cell repertoires in COVID-19. The table came from immunoSEQ multiplex PCR; TCRdb's copy has only in-frame clones and leaves some out. The top ten clones hold 0.9% of a sample with about 110,000 clones, 70% to 75% of them seen once. Sequenced material: peripheral blood. The receptors shown here come from a human donor with acute or convalescent COVID-19. The donor label of this sample is uncertain.

V usage is TRBV7-9 and J usage is TRBJ2-3; 7 nucleotides agree with TRBD2. Unmatched junction bases numbered 3, after V lost 4 bases and J lost 2 bases. The CDR3 sequence is 14 residues long. Germline CDR1 is SEHNR and CDR2 is FQNEAQ (reference sequence). As DNA, the CDR3 is TGTGCCAGCAGCTGGAGCGGGGACACAGATACGCAGTATTTT. Translation: CASSWSGDTDTQYF.

This clone was seen a few times. The chain recombines TRBV27 with TRBJ1-2, with TRBD1 matching 11 bases. CDR1 and CDR2 from the germline V gene are MNHEY and SMNVEV (reference sequence). The CDR3 is 16 amino acids. Trimming at V came to 6 bases and at J to 3 bases, leaving 9 bases not matched to a gene. The CDR3 sequence: CASRPGQGEGYYGYTF. CDR3 nucleotide sequence: TGTGCCAGCAGACCGGGACAGGGGGAAGGGTACTATGGCTACACCTTC.

The rearrangement links TRBV2 to TRBJ1-1, with 8 nucleotides matching TRBD1. There are 15 residues in the CDR3. The junction had 5 bases not matched to a gene; V was cut back by 4 bases and J by 1 base. CDR1 and CDR2 (germline): SNHLY, FYNNEI. Written as DNA, the CDR3 is TGTGCCAGCAGTGGGAACAGGGGGGGGAACACTGAAGCTTTCTTT. Translation gives CASSGNRGGNTEAFF.

The chain has TRBV27 and TRBJ2-2, with 8 bases aligning to TRBD2. Per the germline V gene, CDR1 is MNHEY and CDR2 is SMNVEV (reference sequence). J was trimmed by 2 bases and V by 2 bases; bases with no gene match: 10. CDR3 size: 18 residues. The CDR3 nucleotides are TGTGCCAGCAGTTTACGGGGGGGCGGGGGACCCAACACCGGGGAGCTGTTTTTT. Translation: CASSLRGGGGPNTGELFF.

This chain joins TRBV6-5 and TRBJ1-6, with D maybe TRBD1 (5 bases). V was clipped by 0 bases and J by 9 bases, with 9 bases between them. Germline assignment: CDR1 MNHEY and CDR2 SVGAGI. CDR3 length: 14 residues. The CDR3 nucleotides read TGTGCCAGCAGTTACTCCAGGGTTGTTTCACCCCTCCACTTT. It yields the protein CASSYSRVVSPLHF.

The chain recombines TRBV5-1 with TRBJ2-7, with 13 bases lining up with TRBD2. CDR3 length: 18 amino acids. The germline V gene encodes CDR1 SGHRS and CDR2 YFSETQ. J was trimmed by 0 bases and V by 0 bases; bases with no gene match: 6. The CDR3 reads CASSLATSGGPRSYEQYF. DNA for the CDR3: TGCGCCAGCAGCTTGGCGACTAGCGGGGGGCCCCGCTCCTACGAGCAGTACTTC. The variable domain in full, completed from reference TRBV5-1 and TRBJ2-7, reads KAGVTQTPRYLIKTRGQQVTLSCSPISGHRSVSWYQQTPGQGLQFLFEYFSETQRNKGNFPGRFSGRQFSNSRSEMNVSTLELGDSALYLCASSLATSGGPRSYEQYFGPGTRLTVT.

In the case of this clone: This CDR3 is also generated by other DNA sequences in the sample. V usage is TRBV28 and J usage is TRBJ1-6; D not resolved. V lost 6 bases, J lost 6 bases, and 12 bases lay in between. CDR1 is MDHEN, CDR2 SYDVKM, per germline. The CDR3 consists of 14 residues. This CDR3 is CASSPQRRNSPLHF. The DNA of the CDR3 is TGTGCCAGCAGCCCACAGCGGCGTAATTCACCCCTCCACTTT.

In this sample, this clone turned up many times. The J gene is TRBJ2-2, the V gene TRBV11-3, with D possibly TRBD1 on 6 matching bases. The CDR3 is 16 residues long. Deletions cut 5 bases from V and 1 base from J, with 14 bases between. Looked up from germline, CDR1 is SGHNT and CDR2 is YENEEA. Here the CDR3 reads CASSPLIGGNTGELFF. In DNA, the CDR3 is TGTGCCAGCAGCCCCCTGATAGGGGGGAACACCGGGGAGCTGTTTTTT.

There are a few counts of this clone. The same CDR3 arises from other DNA sequences in this sample as well. V and J are TRBV6-5 and TRBJ2-6; D unclear. Trimming removed 6 bases from V and 0 bases from J, with 6 bases in between. This CDR3 contains 14 residues. Germline loops: CDR1 MNHEY, CDR2 SVGAGI. The CDR3 loop is CASRRSSGANVLTF. The CDR3 region has the DNA TGTGCCAGCAGACGGAGCTCTGGGGCCAACGTCCTGACTTTC.

CDR3 bases: TGCGCCAGCAGCTCGACAGGGGTCGGATCCTACAATGAGCAGTTCTTC. Protein product: CASSSTGVGSYNEQFF. This chain connects TRBV5-1 to TRBJ2-1; TRBD1 matches at 8 bases. Trimming at V came to 3 bases and at J to 1 base, leaving 6 bases not matched to a gene. This CDR3 is built from 16 residues. Germline CDR1 SGHRS, CDR2 YFSETQ. Together with reference TRBV5-1 and TRBJ2-1, the CDR3 gives the full variable domain: KAGVTQTPRYLIKTRGQQVTLSCSPISGHRSVSWYQQTPGQGLQFLFEYFSETQRNKGNFPGRFSGRQFSNSRSEMNVSTLELGDSALYLCASSSTGVGSYNEQFFGPGTRLTVL.

The chain employs TRBV4-1 and TRBJ2-5; unclear D gene. Germline CDR1 reads MGHRA; CDR2 reads YSYEKL. CDR3 size: 14 residues. Trimming stripped 4 bases from V and 2 bases from J, with 11 bases between. The CDR3 spells CASSLSYRQETQYF. CDR3 nucleotide sequence: TGCGCCAGCAGCCTGAGTTACCGTCAAGAGACCCAGTACTTC.

The V call is TRBV15, the J call TRBJ1-5; D gene unclear. This CDR3 contains 12 residues. With 2 bases removed from V and 11 bases from J, the gap between germline ends came to 10 bases. CDR1 is LNHNV, CDR2 YYDKDF, per germline (reference sequence). The CDR3 DNA follows: TGTGCCACCAGCAGAACTGGGCTGACCCAGCATTTT. It specifies CATSRTGLTQHF.

The table lists this clone with a few counts. V gene TRBV5-1 combines with J gene TRBJ2-7; D possibly corresponds to TRBD2 (5 bases). V lost 1 base to trimming and J lost 5 bases, with 7 bases between them. The CDR3 totals 12 residues. Germline CDR1 reads SGHRS; CDR2 reads YFSETQ. The CDR3, as DNA: TGCGCCAGCAGCTTGACCGGGGACGAGCAGTACTTC. Protein product: CASSLTGDEQYF.

This chain links TRBV11-2 with TRBJ1-6; D uncertain. Between the trimmed V and J ends, which lost 2 bases and 14 bases, there was a span of 16 bases. Germline V gene lookup returns CDR1 SGHAT and CDR2 FQNNGV. CDR3 size: 14 residues. In DNA, the CDR3 is TGTGCCAGCAGCTTATGGGCCCCCCGTTCGGCCCTCCACTTT. Residues: CASSLWAPRSALHF. Full variable domain (rest looked up from reference TRBV11-2 and TRBJ1-6): EAGVAQSPRYKIIEKRQSVAFWCNPISGHATLYWYQQILGQGPKLLIQFQNNGVVDDSQLPKDRFSAERLKGVDSTLKIQPAKLEDSAVYLCASSLWAPRSALHFGNGTRLTVT.

The genes are TRBV5-1 and TRBJ1-2; perhaps TRBD1 as D (5 bases). From germline, CDR1 is SGHRS and CDR2 YFSETQ. V gave up 7 bases and J gave up 8 bases, with 18 bases separating them. The CDR3 is made up of 13 amino acids. The CDR3 DNA sequence: TGCGCCAGCGGGGACTCACAACACCGGGGCTACACCTTC. Translation: CASGDSQHRGYTF.

The gene calls are TRBV18 and TRBJ2-3; a weak D match, TRBD2 (5 bases). The germline gives CDR1 KGHSH, CDR2 LQKENI. This CDR3 has 14 residues. Trimming took 2 bases from V and 3 from J, leaving 9 bases between them. The CDR3 DNA reads TGTGCCAGCTCACCAGACTACAAAACAGATACGCAGTATTTT. Its protein is CASSPDYKTDTQYF.

The rearrangement uses TRBV4-1 and TRBJ2-1; 11 nucleotides agree with TRBD2. CDR3 length: 18 residues. The V gene end was trimmed by 0 bases and the J gene end by 10 bases; junction bases not matched to a gene: 14. In germline, CDR1 is MGHRA, CDR2 YSYEKL. The CDR3 region has the DNA TGCGCCAGCAGCCAAGATGGATCAGGTCTAGCGGGGGGAGGAGAGCAGTTCTTC. It codes for CASSQDGSGLAGGGEQFF.

This chain joins TRBV6-6 and TRBJ1-2, with TRBD1 matching over 9 bases. CDR3 length equals 15 residues. The trim removed 2 bases at V and 6 bases at J, leaving 7 bases unmatched. The germline CDR1 and CDR2 sequences are MNHNY and SVGAGI (reference sequence). CDR3 nucleotides: TGTGCCAGCAGTTACAGTCAGGGACAGGGCGATGGCTACACCTTC. Its translation: CASSYSQGQGDGYTF.